Each of the 29 T cell receptor beta chains below was sequenced from the same sample in a study of CD8+CD57+ T cells in acquired aplastic anemia. Genomic DNA, the template, was used for profiling of the TCR beta VDJ and CDR3. Each CDR3 protein is one row after TCRdb ran MiXCR on the reads. The sample contains roughly 86,000 distinct CDR3 sequences, about half of which appear only once. Specimen: sorted CD4+, CD8+, or CD8+CD57+ T cells (not recorded which) from PBMCs. The source of these receptors is a human donor in good health, serving as a control.

The rearrangement uses TRBV25-1 and TRBJ1-1; D gene unclear. This CDR3 spans 14 amino acids. Germline lookup yields CDR1 MGHDK and CDR2 SYGVNS. V was clipped by 0 bases and J by 0 bases, with 5 bases between them. The CDR3 DNA is TGTGCCAGCAGTGAATATGGCATGAACACTGAAGCTTTCTTT. This codes for CASSEYGMNTEAFF.

The chain has TRBV27 and TRBJ2-7, with 12 bases that match TRBD2. CDR1 is MNHEY, CDR2 SMNVEV, per germline (reference sequence). The CDR3 totals 14 residues. V was clipped by 5 bases and J by 2 bases; unmatched bases: 1. CDR3 sequence (DNA): TGTGCCAGCAGTCTAGCGGGAGGGCCCTACGAGCAGTACTTC. This sequence encodes CASSLAGGPYEQYF.

This clonotype has a count of ten or more. This chain uses TRBV5-1 with TRBJ2-5; the D gene is possibly TRBD2 (8 bases). The CDR3 has 16 amino acids. Germline values: CDR1 SGHRS, CDR2 YFSETQ. Trimming stripped 1 base from V and 4 bases from J, with 17 bases between. Written as DNA, the CDR3 is TGCGCCAGCAGCTTGAGAAGCGGGAGACAGGGAGAGACCCAGTACTTC. Translating gives CASSLRSGRQGETQYF.

The chain is built from TRBV4-2 and TRBJ2-7, with 13 bases fitting TRBD2. The V gene's germline CDR1 is LGHNA and CDR2 YNFKEQ. Germline trimming cut 7 bases from V and 4 bases from J; bases unmatched to any gene: 1. The CDR3 is 13 residues long. For the CDR3, the DNA is TGTGCCAGCAAGACTAGCGGGGGGTACGAGCAGTACTTC. It specifies CASKTSGGYEQYF.

This clonotype was observed a few times. A much larger clone lies one base from this, so it may be a read error. For the CDR3, the DNA is TGCAGTGCTAAGGGGCACAGGGGGGCCTCCTACGAGCAGTACTTC. Translation gives CSAKGHRGASYEQYF. The chain joins TRBV20-1 to TRBJ2-7, with 8 bases aligning to TRBD1. CDR3 length: 15 residues. Germline CDR1 and CDR2: DFQATT and SNEGSKA (reference sequence). Trimming at V came to 4 bases and at J to 0 bases, leaving 8 bases not matched to a gene.

As to this clonotype: A much larger clonotype is one base distant, so this may be a read error. V gene TRBV5-1 combines with J gene TRBJ2-1, with unresolved D. The V gene's germline CDR1 is SGHRS and CDR2 YFSETQ. The CDR3 runs 15 residues. The CDR3 protein is CASMMTVSSYNGQFF. CDR3 nucleotide sequence: TGCGCCAGCATGATGACGGTGAGCTCCTACAATGGGCAGTTCTTC.

The genes are TRBV29-1 and TRBJ2-3; 10 bases are a match to TRBD1. The CDR3 contains 14 residues. Germline V CDR1 and CDR2: SQVTM, ANQGSEA. V trimming: 7 bases; J trimming: 4 bases; junction bases outside the gene matches: 8. The CDR3 DNA follows: TGCAGCGCTCCCGGGACAGGGGTGGCAGATACGCAGTATTTT. Its translation: CSAPGTGVADTQYF.

This clonotype was counted at least ten times. The V and J genes are TRBV9 and TRBJ1-2; D gene ambiguous. This CDR3 spans 14 amino acids. The germline CDR1 and CDR2 sequences are SGDLS and YYNGEE. Trimming took off 0 bases at V and 2 bases at J, with 8 bases between the two ends. The CDR3 region is CASSVAGQNYGYTF. CDR3 DNA sequence: TGTGCCAGCAGCGTAGCTGGGCAGAACTATGGCTACACCTTC.

The chain couples TRBV6-1 to TRBJ2-5, with D tentatively TRBD1 (6 bases). The CDR3 contains 14 residues. V was clipped by 4 bases and J by 5 bases, with 14 bases between them. CDR1 is MNHNS, CDR2 SASEGT, per germline. The chain's CDR3 is CASSATSGAETQYF. In nucleotides, the CDR3 is TGTGCCAGCAGTGCAACTTCAGGGGCGGAGACCCAGTACTTC.

This clonotype was observed a few times. The chain links TRBV12-3 or TRBV12-4 to TRBJ1-2; 8 nucleotides align to TRBD1. The CDR3 loop spans 16 amino acids. Trimming took 5 bases from V and 3 from J; bases not matched to a gene: 11. CDR3 loop: CASSPTSQGGDYGYTF. The CDR3 coding sequence is TGTGCCAGCAGTCCTACCTCACAGGGGGGGGACTATGGCTACACCTTC.

The gene calls are TRBV11-2 and TRBJ2-1; TRBD2 aligns across 8 bases. The CDR3 runs to 15 residues. Germline V gene sequence: CDR1 SGHAT, CDR2 FQNNGV. With V trimmed by 5 bases and J by 7 bases, 10 bases remained unmatched. CDR3 protein: CASSPGGQGQNEQFF. The CDR3 DNA is TGTGCCAGCAGCCCGGGGGGGCAGGGCCAAAATGAGCAGTTCTTC.

V is TRBV19 and J is TRBJ2-1; tentative D call: TRBD1 (5 bases). Trimming shortened V by 4 bases and J by 2 bases, and 9 bases separated the two germline ends. CDR3 length: 14 residues. CDR1 and CDR2 from the germline V gene are LNHDA and SQIVND (reference sequence). The CDR3 region is CASSTGQTYNEQFF. The CDR3 nucleotides are TGTGCCAGTAGTACCGGACAAACCTACAATGAGCAGTTCTTC.

Of note for this clonotype: The junction and the germline gene differ at one end; a read error may be behind it. The chain is built from TRBV6-1 and TRBJ1-1; TRBD1 matches 10 bases. Per the germline V gene, CDR1 is MNHNS and CDR2 is SASEGT. The CDR3 has 15 residues. The CDR3 loop is CASSELGQGNAEAFF. CDR3 nucleotides: TGTGCCAGCAGTGAGCTGGGACAGGGGAACGCTGAAGCTTTCTTT.

At least ten counts were recorded for this clonotype. The chain joins TRBV7-6 to TRBJ2-7; no firm D call. Deletions cut 1 base from V and 0 bases from J, with 10 bases between. Germline V gene data show CDR1 as SGHVS and CDR2 as FNYEAQ. The CDR3 sequence is 15 residues long. CDR3 protein: CASSLEGGGSYEQYF. Here the CDR3 DNA reads TGTGCCAGCAGCTTAGAGGGCGGTGGCTCCTACGAGCAGTACTTC.

V gene TRBV9 combines with J gene TRBJ1-6; D possibly corresponds to TRBD1 (6 bases). CDR1 is SGDLS and CDR2 is YYNGEE in the germline V gene. This CDR3 comprises 16 residues. V lost 4 bases to trimming and J lost 6 bases, with 17 bases between them. Here the CDR3 reads CASSFYDRIGNSPLHF. CDR3 nucleotides: TGTGCCAGCAGCTTCTACGACAGGATCGGTAATTCACCCCTCCACTTT.

This clonotype was detected ten times or more. This rearrangement joins TRBV9 to TRBJ2-3; TRBD1 is a possible D gene (5 bases). The CDR3 is made up of 16 amino acids. Germline V gives CDR1 SGDLS, CDR2 YYNGEE. Trimming cost V 0 bases and J 5 bases, with 16 bases left between them. This CDR3 reads CASSVADSHVGDTQYF. In DNA, the CDR3 is TGTGCCAGCAGCGTAGCTGACAGCCATGTGGGAGATACGCAGTATTTT.

The CDR3 DNA follows: TGTGCCAGCAGCCTCCGGGACAGATACGAGCAGTACTTC. Its translation: CASSLRDRYEQYF. This sequence joins TRBV7-2 and TRBJ2-7, with TRBD1 matching 7 bases. The CDR3 runs 13 residues. The trim removed 5 bases at V and 4 bases at J, leaving 5 bases unmatched. The germline CDR1 and CDR2 sequences are SGHTA and FQGNSA.

This chain uses TRBV10-3 with TRBJ2-7; 9 bases fit TRBD1. After removal of 10 bases from V and 3 bases from J, the junction contained 7 bases not matched to a gene. Germline V CDR1 and CDR2: ENHRY, SYGVKD. This CDR3 comprises 13 residues. DNA of the CDR3: TGTGCCACCATGGGACAGGGTTACTACGAGCAGTACTTC. As protein: CATMGQGYYEQYF.

Turning to this clonotype: A junction end diverges from the germline sequence, so it may reflect a read error. V is TRBV13 and J is TRBJ2-3; TRBD2 aligns across 8 bases. The germline V gene has CDR1 PRHDT and CDR2 FYEKMQ (reference sequence). The CDR3 contains 15 residues. CDR3 sequence: CASIRSGGIADTRYF. In DNA, the CDR3 is TGTGCCAGCATTCGAAGCGGGGGAATCGCAGATACGCGGTATTTT.

This clonotype appeared a single time. The chain recombines TRBV28 with TRBJ1-5; D is unresolved. This CDR3 region has 17 residues. The germline V gene encodes CDR1 MDHEN and CDR2 SYDVKM. V was trimmed by 3 bases and J by 5 bases, leaving 20 bases between them. The CDR3 DNA reads as TGTGCCAGCAGTTTCCCGCTTCGGAAGGTGGGAGATCAGCCCCAGCATTTT. Translating gives CASSFPLRKVGDQPQHF.

V is TRBV9 and J is TRBJ1-2, with D tentatively TRBD1 (5 bases). Trimming removed 2 bases from V and 5 bases from J, with 10 bases in between. The germline V gene has CDR1 SGDLS and CDR2 YYNGEE. The CDR3 spans 13 residues. The CDR3 region is CASSVGTGYGYTF. The CDR3 DNA follows: TGTGCCAGCAGCGTCGGGACGGGGTATGGCTACACCTTC.

The chain links TRBV7-9 to TRBJ1-2; D is uncertain. CDR3 length equals 14 residues. Trimming left V 2 bases short and J 2 bases short, with 9 bases between. The germline V gene has CDR1 SEHNR and CDR2 FQNEAQ (reference sequence). Here the CDR3 DNA reads TGTGCCAGCAGCTTATCGAGTAGAAACTATGGCTACACCTTC. This sequence encodes CASSLSSRNYGYTF.

V gene TRBV27 combines with J gene TRBJ1-6; D is uncertain. The CDR3 runs to 14 residues. Trimming cost V 0 bases and J 7 bases, with 7 bases left between them. Germline V CDR1 and CDR2: MNHEY, SMNVEV (reference sequence). The CDR3 here is CASSLSSGNSPLHF. DNA for the CDR3: TGTGCCAGCAGTTTATCATCGGGGAATTCACCCCTCCACTTT.

The chain uses TRBV27 and TRBJ1-6; D is possibly TRBD1 (5 bases). Trimming took 5 bases from V and 10 from J, leaving 18 bases between them. There are 15 residues in the CDR3. From germline, CDR1 is MNHEY and CDR2 SMNVEV (reference sequence). CDR3 sequence reads: CASSPSPERGSPLHF. Written as DNA, the CDR3 is TGTGCCAGCAGTCCTAGTCCCGAAAGGGGATCACCCCTCCACTTT.

The table lists this clonotype with a count of one. The chain combines TRBV29-1 with TRBJ2-5; 11 nucleotides agree with TRBD1. Per germline, CDR1 SQVTM and CDR2 ANQGSEA. Losses at the gene ends were 3 bases for V and 5 bases for J; bases not matched to a gene: 11. This CDR3 contains 16 residues. This CDR3 is CSVDQDRGRRSETQYF. CDR3 coding DNA: TGCAGCGTTGATCAGGACAGGGGGCGTAGGTCGGAGACCCAGTACTTC.

The table lists this clonotype with many counts. The chain couples TRBV29-1 to TRBJ2-7; D unclear. V gave up 4 bases and J gave up 2 bases, with 9 bases separating them. CDR3 length: 12 amino acids. Looked up from germline, CDR1 is SQVTM and CDR2 is ANQGSEA. The CDR3 loop reads CSVGDGTYEQYF. CDR3 bases: TGCAGCGTTGGCGACGGAACCTACGAGCAGTACTTC.

The chain joins TRBV12-3 or TRBV12-4 to TRBJ1-2; possibly TRBD1 for D (5 bases). This CDR3 is built from 16 residues. The V end lost 5 bases, the J end lost 3 bases, and 19 bases lay between the germline ends. DNA for the CDR3: TGTGCCAGCAGTATAAACCCCGGGCAGGGAGACTATGGCTACACCTTC. Protein: CASSINPGQGDYGYTF.

This clonotype was picked up a small number of times. The chain is built from TRBV13 and TRBJ2-2, with no clear D. Trimming took off 1 base at V and 7 bases at J, with 7 bases between the two ends. Germline values: CDR1 PRHDT, CDR2 FYEKMQ (reference sequence). The CDR3 sequence is 13 residues long. The CDR3 DNA reads as TGTGCCAGCAGCTTAGAGTCAGGCGGGGAGCTGTTTTTT. This sequence encodes CASSLESGGELFF.

The V and J genes are TRBV29-1 and TRBJ1-1, with 9 bases identical to TRBD1. CDR3 size: 13 residues. Germline V lookup: CDR1 SQVTM, CDR2 ANQGSEA. With V trimmed by 6 bases and J by 6 bases, 8 bases remained unmatched. CDR3 sequence (DNA): TGCAGCGTCGCCCGGGACAGGGAGGCTGAAGCTTTCTTT. It is translated as CSVARDREAEAFF. Looking up the rest from reference TRBV29-1 and TRBJ1-1 gives the full variable domain: SAVISQKPSRDICQRGTSLTIQCQVDSQVTMMFWYRQQPGQSLTLIATANQGSEATYESGFVIDKFPISRPNLTFSTLTVSNMSPEDSSIYLCSVARDREAEAFFGQGTRLTVV.